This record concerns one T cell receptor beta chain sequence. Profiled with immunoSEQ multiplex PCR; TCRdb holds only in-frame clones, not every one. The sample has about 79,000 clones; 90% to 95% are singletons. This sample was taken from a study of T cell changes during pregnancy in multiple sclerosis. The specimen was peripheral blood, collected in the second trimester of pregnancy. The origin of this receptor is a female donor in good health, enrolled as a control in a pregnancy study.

This chain's CDR3 is CASSRGLAEQQFF. CDR3 DNA sequence: TGTGCCAGTAGTAGGGGACTAGCGGAACAGCAGTTCTTC. The chain uses TRBV19 and TRBJ2-1; TRBD2 agrees at 11 bases. Germline CDR1 reads LNHDA; CDR2 reads SQIVND (reference sequence). This CDR3 contains 13 residues. Trimming cost V 4 bases and J 11 bases; bases outside gene matches: 4.